These 6 T cell receptor beta chains originate from one sample sequenced in a study of blood T cell repertoires in COVID-19. The data were produced by immunoSEQ multiplex PCR, yet TCRdb's version contains in-frame clones alone and is incomplete. The table records about 43,000 clones, roughly 89% of them present only once. The sample taken for sequencing was peripheral blood. These receptors were collected from a man between 60 and 75 years old with active COVID-19.

This chain joins TRBV19 and TRBJ2-1; 7 bases fit TRBD1. Germline CDR1 is LNHDA and CDR2 is SQIVND (reference sequence). J was trimmed by 10 bases and V by 6 bases; bases with no gene match: 6. The CDR3 consists of 12 residues. The CDR3 spells CASSPTGREQFF. The DNA of the CDR3 is TGTGCCAGTAGCCCGACAGGGCGCGAGCAGTTCTTC.

V and J are TRBV5-1 and TRBJ2-7, with 14 nucleotides matching TRBD2. From germline, CDR1 is SGHRS and CDR2 YFSETQ. Trimming removed 5 bases from V and 7 bases from J; junction bases left unmatched: 5. The CDR3 length is 14 residues. CDR3 residues: CASSRLAGGEEQYF. CDR3 DNA: TGCGCCAGCAGTCGACTAGCGGGAGGGGAAGAGCAGTACTTC.

This chain links TRBV11-2 with TRBJ2-7; D unresolved. This CDR3 region has 13 residues. The germline V and J ends were trimmed by 1 base and 3 bases, with 7 bases remaining between them. Germline CDR1 is SGHAT and CDR2 is FQNNGV. CDR3 in amino acids: CASSLGGGYEQYF. The CDR3, as DNA: TGTGCCAGCAGCTTAGGAGGCGGCTACGAGCAGTACTTC.

The chain joins TRBV1 to TRBJ2-7; the table's TRBD2 call for D was not verified on the DNA. TRBV1 is assigned pseudogene status. There are 16 residues in the CDR3. CDR3 DNA sequence: TGCACCAGCAGCCAAGATTCTGGCGGGAGTTCTTACGAGCAGTACTTC. Translation gives CTSSQDSGGSSYEQYF.

The J gene is TRBJ2-3, the V gene TRBV6-2 or TRBV6-3; 8 nucleotides agree with TRBD1. Per germline, CDR1 MNHEY and CDR2 SVGEGT. The CDR3 is 16 residues long. Losses at the gene ends were 5 bases for V and 0 bases for J; bases not matched to a gene: 7. The CDR3 bases are TGTGCCAGCAGTACGACAGGGGTGTATAGCACAGATACGCAGTATTTT. Protein sequence: CASSTTGVYSTDTQYF.

The chain links TRBV6-5 to TRBJ2-3, with D maybe TRBD1 (5 bases). The germline V and J ends were trimmed by 5 bases and 0 bases, with 9 bases remaining between them. Germline CDR1 and CDR2: MNHEY and SVGAGI. CDR3 size: 14 residues. This CDR3 is CASSQGTSTDTQYF. The DNA for the CDR3 is TGTGCCAGCAGTCAGGGAACTAGCACAGATACGCAGTATTTT.